Listed below are T cell receptor beta chains from one sample, sequenced in a study of cytomegalovirus exposure and HLA in healthy donors. Sequenced by immunoSEQ multiplex PCR; TCRdb stores in-frame clones only, minus some. The repertoire shows fewer than 60,000 clones; the top ten hold approximately 7%. Sequencing input: PBMCs. These receptors were taken from a woman aged 40 to 50 in good health and CMV-seronegative. The CDR3 runs from the conserved cysteine through the conserved F or W. The order of the fields is V gene, J gene, D gene, CDR3 DNA, CDR3 protein. D genes are given only for firm matches.

v_gene: TRBV28; j_gene: TRBJ2-3; d_gene: NA; CDR3nt: TGTGCCAGCAGTTACTCAGGGAGCACAGATACGCAGTATTTT; CDR3aa: CASSYSGSTDTQYF
v_gene: TRBV10-3; j_gene: TRBJ1-1; d_gene: NA; CDR3nt: TGTGCCATCAGTGCGCTCGGGGGCACTGAAGCTTTCTTT; CDR3aa: CAISALGGTEAFF
v_gene: TRBV30; j_gene: TRBJ1-1; d_gene: NA; CDR3nt: TGTGCCTGGAGTGTACGATCGGGGTGGGACACTGAAGCTTTCTTT; CDR3aa: CAWSVRSGWDTEAFF
v_gene: TRBV20-1; j_gene: TRBJ2-7; d_gene: NA; CDR3nt: TGCAGTGCACAGGGTTACGAGCAGTACTTC; CDR3aa: CSAQGYEQYF
v_gene: TRBV5-1; j_gene: TRBJ1-1; d_gene: NA; CDR3nt: TGCGCCAGCAGCTGGGGGGGGAACACTGAAGCTTTCTTT; CDR3aa: CASSWGGNTEAFF
v_gene: TRBV19; j_gene: TRBJ1-6; d_gene: TRBD1; CDR3nt: TGTGCCAGTAAGGGACAGACGAATTCACCCCTCCACTTT; CDR3aa: CASKGQTNSPLHF
v_gene: TRBV6-5; j_gene: TRBJ2-5; d_gene: TRBD1; CDR3nt: TGTGCCAGCAGTCACAGGGGAGAGACCCAGTACTTC; CDR3aa: CASSHRGETQYF
v_gene: TRBV4-2; j_gene: TRBJ1-1; d_gene: NA; CDR3nt: TGTGCCAGCAGCCAAGTCGTCGGCACTGAAGCTTTCTTT; CDR3aa: CASSQVVGTEAFF
v_gene: TRBV18; j_gene: TRBJ2-1; d_gene: TRBD2; CDR3nt: TGTGCCAGCTCACGCGGTAGCGGGAGTGTCAATGAGCAGTTCTTC; CDR3aa: CASSRGSGSVNEQFF
v_gene: TRBV7-3; j_gene: TRBJ2-1; d_gene: TRBD2; CDR3nt: TGTGCCAGCAGCTCCGGACTAGGAGTTAATGAGCAGTTCTTC; CDR3aa: CASSSGLGVNEQFF
v_gene: TRBV7-7; j_gene: TRBJ2-1; d_gene: NA; CDR3nt: TGTGCCAGCAGCTTAGAGGGGGTCAATGAGCAGTTCTTC; CDR3aa: CASSLEGVNEQFF
v_gene: TRBV2; j_gene: TRBJ2-7; d_gene: TRBD1; CDR3nt: TGTGCCAGCGGGACAGGGGGCTACGAGCAGTACTTC; CDR3aa: CASGTGGYEQYF
v_gene: TRBV14; j_gene: TRBJ2-2; d_gene: TRBD2; CDR3nt: TGTGCCAGCAGCCAATCCGGGAGGGCAAACACCGGGGAGCTGTTTTTT; CDR3aa: CASSQSGRANTGELFF
v_gene: TRBV28; j_gene: TRBJ2-7; d_gene: TRBD2; CDR3nt: TGTGCCAGCAGTTGGGCTAGCGGGAAATACGAGCAGTACTTC; CDR3aa: CASSWASGKYEQYF
v_gene: TRBV2; j_gene: TRBJ2-1; d_gene: NA; CDR3nt: TGTGCCAGCAGTGGACAGGCACCAGGCAATGAGCAGTTCTTC; CDR3aa: CASSGQAPGNEQFF
v_gene: TRBV4-1; j_gene: TRBJ2-2; d_gene: NA; CDR3nt: TGCGCCAGCAGCCAATGGTGGGGAGTACTCGAGGAAACCGGGGAGCTGTTTTTT; CDR3aa: CASSQWWGVLEETGELFF
v_gene: TRBV7-2; j_gene: TRBJ2-5; d_gene: TRBD2; CDR3nt: TGTGCCAGCAGCTTAAAGAACTCGAGCGGGAGGGGTCAAGAGACCCAGTACTTC; CDR3aa: CASSLKNSSGRGQETQYF
v_gene: TRBV6-5; j_gene: TRBJ2-3; d_gene: TRBD2; CDR3nt: TGTGCCAGCCAGCGGGAGGGCCTGACAGATACGCAGTATTTT; CDR3aa: CASQREGLTDTQYF
v_gene: TRBV15; j_gene: TRBJ1-2; d_gene: TRBD1; CDR3nt: TGTGCCACCAGCAGAGATGTCGGGACAGGGGGAGGCTACACCTTC; CDR3aa: CATSRDVGTGGGYTF
v_gene: TRBV7-2; j_gene: TRBJ2-3; d_gene: TRBD1; CDR3nt: TGTGCCAGCAGCCCCGACAGGGCGCGCACAGATACGCAGTATTTT; CDR3aa: CASSPDRARTDTQYF
v_gene: TRBV28; j_gene: TRBJ2-7; d_gene: TRBD1; CDR3nt: TGTGCCAGCAGCCCAACAGGGGGAGGCTCCTACGAGCAGTACTTC; CDR3aa: CASSPTGGGSYEQYF
v_gene: TRBV7-2; j_gene: TRBJ2-3; d_gene: TRBD2; CDR3nt: TGTGCCAGCAGCTTCCTTCGAGCGGGAGGTCCAGATACGCAGTATTTT; CDR3aa: CASSFLRAGGPDTQYF
v_gene: TRBV2; j_gene: TRBJ1-5; d_gene: NA; CDR3nt: TGTGCCAGCACTGAAACAGGGTTAGATCAGCCCCAGCATTTT; CDR3aa: CASTETGLDQPQHF
v_gene: TRBV5-4; j_gene: TRBJ2-1; d_gene: TRBD2; CDR3nt: TGTGCCAGCAGCTTGGACGAGATTCGGGTAGCGGGAGACAATGAGCAGTTCTTC; CDR3aa: CASSLDEIRVAGDNEQFF
v_gene: TRBV28; j_gene: TRBJ2-7; d_gene: NA; CDR3nt: TGTGCCAGCAGGACAGGAGGATCCTACGAGCAGTACTTC; CDR3aa: CASRTGGSYEQYF
v_gene: TRBV30; j_gene: TRBJ2-7; d_gene: NA; CDR3nt: TGTGCCTGGAGGGGGGGTTACGAGCAGTACTTC; CDR3aa: CAWRGGYEQYF
v_gene: TRBV27; j_gene: TRBJ1-1; d_gene: TRBD1; CDR3nt: TGTGCCAGCAGTTTATTTGCGGACAGGGACATGAACACTGAAGCTTTCTTT; CDR3aa: CASSLFADRDMNTEAFF
v_gene: TRBV4-2; j_gene: TRBJ1-2; d_gene: TRBD1; CDR3nt: TGTGCCAGCAGCCATGGGATCCGGGACAGGGGAAACTATGGCTACACCTTC; CDR3aa: CASSHGIRDRGNYGYTF
v_gene: TRBV6-1; j_gene: TRBJ2-7; d_gene: TRBD2; CDR3nt: TGTGCCAGCAGTGAAAACGGAGCGGGGAAACTCAGTGCCTACGAGCAGTACTTC; CDR3aa: CASSENGAGKLSAYEQYF
v_gene: TRBV28; j_gene: TRBJ2-7; d_gene: TRBD1; CDR3nt: TGTGCCAGCAGGCCGTCCCACGGGACAGGTGCAGGGGGGGAGCAGTACTTC; CDR3aa: CASRPSHGTGAGGEQYF
v_gene: TRBV29-1; j_gene: TRBJ1-1; d_gene: NA; CDR3nt: TGCAGCGTTGAGGCCGGTTGGTTGACAACAAACACTGAAGCTTTCTTT; CDR3aa: CSVEAGWLTTNTEAFF
v_gene: TRBV7-2; j_gene: TRBJ1-1; d_gene: NA; CDR3nt: TGTGCCAGCAGCTTATTGGGCAGATTGAACACTGAAGCTTTCTTT; CDR3aa: CASSLLGRLNTEAFF
v_gene: TRBV7-2; j_gene: TRBJ2-1; d_gene: TRBD2; CDR3nt: TGTGCCAGCAGCTTACGGGGGGAGTGGGATGAGCAGTTCTTC; CDR3aa: CASSLRGEWDEQFF
v_gene: TRBV15; j_gene: TRBJ2-2; d_gene: NA; CDR3nt: TGTGCCACCAGCACGAGGGTTGGGGTCGGGGAGCTGTTTTTT; CDR3aa: CATSTRVGVGELFF
v_gene: TRBV7-2; j_gene: TRBJ1-4; d_gene: NA; CDR3nt: TGTGCCAGCAGCTTAAAAAACGGGAATGAAAAACTGTTTTTT; CDR3aa: CASSLKNGNEKLFF
v_gene: TRBV5-6; j_gene: TRBJ1-2; d_gene: NA; CDR3nt: TGTGCCAGCAGCTTCCCGGGTTATGGCTACACCTTC; CDR3aa: CASSFPGYGYTF
v_gene: TRBV13; j_gene: TRBJ1-1; d_gene: TRBD1; CDR3nt: TGTGCCAGCAGATCCGGGACAGCCTACACTGAAGCTTTCTTT; CDR3aa: CASRSGTAYTEAFF
v_gene: TRBV29-1; j_gene: TRBJ2-1; d_gene: TRBD2; CDR3nt: TGCAGCGTTGGTCTAGCGGGACTAGCGGGCAATGAGCAGTTCTTC; CDR3aa: CSVGLAGLAGNEQFF
v_gene: TRBV28; j_gene: TRBJ1-1; d_gene: NA; CDR3nt: TGTGCCAGCAGTGATGGACAGCGGCTGGGTGAAGCTTTCTTT; CDR3aa: CASSDGQRLGEAFF
v_gene: TRBV28; j_gene: TRBJ2-4; d_gene: NA; CDR3nt: TGTGCCAGCAGTTTGCGGGCCACTGGCATTCAGTACTTC; CDR3aa: CASSLRATGIQYF
v_gene: TRBV7-3; j_gene: TRBJ2-6; d_gene: NA; CDR3nt: TGTGCCAGCAGTACCGCGAGGTCTGGGGCCAACGTCCTGACTTTC; CDR3aa: CASSTARSGANVLTF
v_gene: TRBV21-1; j_gene: TRBJ1-1; d_gene: NA; CDR3nt: TGTGCTGGGAGGGGGAGGAACACTGAAGCTTTCTTT; CDR3aa: CAGRGRNTEAFF
v_gene: TRBV4-2; j_gene: TRBJ2-7; d_gene: TRBD2; CDR3nt: TGTGCCAGCAGCCAAGGGGGCCTAGCGGGAGACGAGCAGTACTTC; CDR3aa: CASSQGGLAGDEQYF
v_gene: TRBV4-3; j_gene: TRBJ1-1; d_gene: NA; CDR3nt: TGCGCCAGCAGCCAACACCTAGGGGGGGCGAGGACTGAAGCTTTCTTT; CDR3aa: CASSQHLGGARTEAFF
v_gene: TRBV29-1; j_gene: TRBJ2-7; d_gene: TRBD1; CDR3nt: TGCAGCGCTGCGAGCCGGACAGGGATCGAGCAGTACTTC; CDR3aa: CSAASRTGIEQYF